This is a list of T cell receptor beta chains from one sample in a study of PD-1 blockade in classical Hodgkin lymphoma. Only in-frame clones appear in the TCRdb table, and some are missing; sequencing was by immunoSEQ multiplex PCR. The sample holds about 20,000 clones, roughly 80% seen once. The sample in question was peripheral blood mononuclear cells (PBMCs), obtained before the fourth cycle of nivolumab. These receptors all come from a human donor with classical Hodgkin lymphoma. The CDR3 runs from the conserved cysteine through the conserved F or W. Each record gives: D gene, V gene, J gene, CDR3 protein. The D gene is left open where the match is weak.

-	TRBV7-2	TRBJ2-1	CASSFPVERRSSYNEQFF
TRBD1	TRBV10-3	TRBJ1-1	CATRPGQGAGNTEAFF
-	TRBV27	TRBJ2-7	CASSVQGYEQYF
-	TRBV2	TRBJ1-4	CASNAALGNEKLFF
TRBD1	TRBV6-1	TRBJ1-3	CASSPPGQDGNTIYF
-	TRBV10-3	TRBJ1-6	CAISSTENSPLHF
-	TRBV27	TRBJ2-3	CASSGHGTTDTQYF
-	TRBV6-1	TRBJ2-3	CASTRVKGATDTQYF
TRBD2	TRBV4-2	TRBJ2-3	CASSLTSGEEDTQYF
-	TRBV4-3	TRBJ2-1	CASSRNRVVEQFF
-	TRBV5-1	TRBJ2-3	CASSLGYTDTQYF
-	TRBV19	TRBJ2-5	CASRPLGGQETQYF
TRBD1	TRBV11-2	TRBJ2-4	CASSLGQGVAKNIQYF
TRBD1	TRBV15	TRBJ2-5	CATSRDGGQGGETQYF
TRBD2	TRBV9	TRBJ2-5	CASSLGLAGQTQYF
-	TRBV7-9	TRBJ2-7	CASSRNTGGEQYF
-	TRBV28	TRBJ2-1	CASRLASSYNEQFF
TRBD2	TRBV30	TRBJ2-7	CAWMGGFSGDYEQYF
-	TRBV5-1	TRBJ1-6	CASSLEWHGNSPLHF
-	TRBV5-6	TRBJ1-1	CASSLWGRVVTEAFF
-	TRBV11-3	TRBJ2-7	CASTRTVGYEQYF
-	TRBV28	TRBJ2-3	CASSLSGLSPDTQYF
-	TRBV7-7	TRBJ2-3	CASSLGLFTDTQYF
TRBD2	TRBV5-1	TRBJ2-1	CASSLAESSYNEQFF
-	TRBV10-3	TRBJ2-7	CAISGGQNYEQYF
-	TRBV27	TRBJ2-3	CASSLSLGADTQYF
-	TRBV28	TRBJ2-1	CASSLLAGDYNEQFF
-	TRBV15	TRBJ1-2	CATSRGGAGYGYTF
TRBD1	TRBV7-3	TRBJ2-1	CASSPGQTNEQFF
-	TRBV5-5	TRBJ2-2	CASSSWTANTGELFF
-	TRBV27	TRBJ2-5	CASSLGTRARTQYF
TRBD2	TRBV28	TRBJ2-3	CASSLWVAGALDTQYF
TRBD2	TRBV7-9	TRBJ2-5	CASSLVWPGGGETQYF